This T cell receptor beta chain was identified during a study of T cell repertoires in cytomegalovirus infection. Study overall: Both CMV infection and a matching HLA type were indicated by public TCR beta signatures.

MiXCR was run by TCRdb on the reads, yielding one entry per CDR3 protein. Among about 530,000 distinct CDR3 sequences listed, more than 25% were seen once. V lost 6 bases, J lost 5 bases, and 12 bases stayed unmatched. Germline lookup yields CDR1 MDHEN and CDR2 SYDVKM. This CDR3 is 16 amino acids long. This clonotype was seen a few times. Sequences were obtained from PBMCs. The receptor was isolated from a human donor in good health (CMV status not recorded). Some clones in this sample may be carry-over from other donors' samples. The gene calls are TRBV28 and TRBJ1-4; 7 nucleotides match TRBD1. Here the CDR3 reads CASRETGAWDNEKLFF. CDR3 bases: TGTGCCAGCAGAGAAACAGGGGCGTGGGACAATGAAAAACTGTTTTTT.